Described below is a single TCR beta chain sequence and its context. What it binds is not known. Transcripts of RNA were the source for amplifying TCR beta CDR3 regions. HTBI primers were employed in first-round RT-PCR, then a second-round multiplex PCR followed. TCRdb ran MiXCR on the multiplex PCR reads and lists one entry per CDR3 protein. There are 400,000 to 500,000 distinct CDR3 sequences in the sample; around 20% occur only once, and 3% lies in the top ten. Newly diagnosed, the hyperthyroidism patients had under 2 months' duration and were aged 18 to 65. Clinical symptoms, serum thyroxine, TRAb, thyroid ultrasound and orbital computed tomography determined diagnosis. Germline lookup yields CDR1 SGHRS and CDR2 YFSETQ. V was shortened by 5 bases and J by 4 bases, with 15 bases between the two germline ends. The CDR3 covers 14 residues. These data originate in a study of Graves' ophthalmopathy and Graves' hyperthyroidism.

The study's findings and limits: Ophthalmopathy cases were distinguished from stable hyperthyroidism by a 13-signature model, reaching around 88% sensitivity and around 80% specificity. The model predicted ophthalmopathy progression with 60% to 71% sensitivity and around 72% specificity.

The TCR was taken from a young woman with stable Graves' hyperthyroidism. The sequencing sample was made of peripheral blood. V gene TRBV5-1 combines with J gene TRBJ1-1; TRBD1 might be the D (5 bases). The CDR3 is CASRSGSVVTEAFF. In DNA, the CDR3 is TGCGCCAGCAGATCAGGGTCGGTTGTCACTGAAGCTTTCTTT.